Below, 28 T cell receptor beta chains from the same sample are listed, as sequenced in a study of regulatory T cells in long-lasting Graves disease. Time point described: newly diagnosed GD, antithyroid drugs for less than 3 months. The TCR library was made from RNA that had been extracted from PBMCs in TRIzol. Building of the TCR beta libraries involved iRepertoire HTBI primers and Arm-PCR of CDR3 regions. MiXCR, applied by TCRdb to the multiplex PCR reads, yields one record per CDR3 protein. The data show 410,000 or so distinct CDR3 sequences, about 15% seen once. The data also belong to a second study, concerning T cells in Graves' hyperthyroidism and ophthalmopathy.

Material: peripheral blood mononuclear cells (PBMCs), obtained at new diagnosis, from a patient treated with antithyroid drugs. All receptors derive from a young woman with Graves disease.

At least ten counts were recorded for this clonotype. This rearrangement joins TRBV5-1 to TRBJ1-2; tentatively, D is TRBD1 (6 bases). The CDR3 totals 16 residues. Trimming left V 0 bases short and J 8 bases short, with 20 bases between. The germline V gene encodes CDR1 SGHRS and CDR2 YFSETQ. Written as DNA, the CDR3 is TGCGCCAGCAGCTTGGCCGTGTTAACCGACAGGCGCGGCTACACCTTC. Translated, it gives CASSLAVLTDRRGYTF.

J is TRBJ1-6 and V is TRBV10-3; the D gene is possibly TRBD1 (5 bases). Germline V CDR1 and CDR2: ENHRY, SYGVKD. Trimming stripped 0 bases from V and 7 bases from J, with 13 bases between. The CDR3 covers 16 residues. CDR3 sequence: CAISESGPRTNSPLHF. For the CDR3, the DNA is TGTGCCATCAGTGAGTCGGGGCCTCGGACAAATTCACCCCTCCACTTT.

On this clonotype: Just one base apart from a much larger clone, this may be a read error. This chain joins TRBV30 and TRBJ2-1; no reliable D call. This CDR3 spans 16 amino acids. Germline V CDR1 and CDR2: GTSNPN, SVGIG (reference sequence). This CDR3 reads CASSLAVGITVNKQFF. The CDR3 nucleotides are TGTGCCAGCAGCTTAGCAGTGGGAATAACGGTCAATAAGCAGTTCTTC. The full variable domain, its missing parts supplied by reference TRBV30 and TRBJ2-1, is SQTIHQWPATLVQPVGSPLSLECTVEGTSNPNLYWYRQAAGRGLQLLFYSVGIGQISSEVPQNLSASRPQDRQFILSSKKLLLSDSGFYLCASSLAVGITVNKQFFGPGTRLTVL.

In DNA, the CDR3 is TGCGCCAGCAGCCCCTGGGGAACCGACGAGCAGTACTTC. Protein sequence: CASSPWGTDEQYF. V and J are TRBV5-1 and TRBJ2-7, with D uncertain. This CDR3 comprises 13 residues. V was shortened by 4 bases and J by 5 bases, with 13 bases between the two germline ends. Germline V gene sequence: CDR1 SGHRS, CDR2 YFSETQ.

The rearrangement joins TRBV4-1 to TRBJ1-6; D is ambiguous. This CDR3 has 12 amino acids. V shed 0 bases and J shed 11 bases, with 5 bases lying between them. Germline assignment: CDR1 MGHRA and CDR2 YSYEKL. CDR3 in DNA: TGCGCCAGCAGCCAAGAAAATGCACCCCTCCACTTT. This encodes CASSQENAPLHF.

At least ten counts were recorded for this clonotype. CDR3 loop: CASSPVGGARAGELFF. CDR3 in DNA: TGTGCCAGCAGCCCGGTAGGGGGCGCTCGCGCCGGGGAGCTGTTTTTT. The chain recombines TRBV12-3 or TRBV12-4 with TRBJ2-2; TRBD1 aligns across 7 bases. The V and J ends lost 6 bases and 6 bases, in that order; junction bases with no gene match: 13. This CDR3 is built from 16 residues.

On this clonotype: The junction shows a germline mismatch at one end, possibly a read error. The chain combines TRBV19 with TRBJ1-3, with 12 bases aligning to TRBD1. The CDR3 is 17 amino acids. Germline CDR1 and CDR2: LNHDA and SQIVND (reference sequence). CDR3 in DNA: TGTGCCAGTAGTCTCATCCGGGACAGGGGGCGGCGGCAGTCCCTGAATTTT. Protein product: CASSLIRDRGRRQSLNF.

In regard to this clonotype: Sequence at one end of the junction differs from germline and may be a read error. This chain uses TRBV2 with TRBJ2-4; D is tentatively TRBD1 or TRBD2 (6 bases each). This CDR3 has 14 amino acids. In germline, CDR1 is SNHLY, CDR2 FYNNEI. The CDR3 region is CASSKRGVLVGSTF. The DNA for the CDR3 is TGTGCCAGCAGTAAAAGGGGGGTCCTCGTTGGATCCACCTTC.

This clonotype was recorded at least ten times. The V call is TRBV10-1, the J call TRBJ2-7; 16 bases map to TRBD2. The CDR3 length is 24 residues. Germline V gene sequence: CDR1 WNHNN, CDR2 SYGVQD (reference sequence). V lost 6 bases to trimming and J lost 2 bases; unmatched junction nucleotides: 28. The CDR3 coding sequence is TGCGCCAGCAGAGGAGCAGCGTGTGCATCGCCTCCGGGACTAGCGGGAGGGGGGCCCTACGAGCAGTACTTC. Translation: CASRGAACASPPGLAGGGPYEQYF.

In this sample, this clonotype turned up many times. This chain joins TRBV12-3 or TRBV12-4 and TRBJ2-7, with a weak D call TRBD1 (6 bases). The CDR3 runs 15 residues. The germline V and J ends were trimmed by 5 bases and 2 bases, with 16 bases remaining between them. CDR3 sequence reads: CASSPMRTATYEQYF. As DNA, the CDR3 is TGTGCCAGCAGTCCTATGAGGACAGCCACCTACGAGCAGTACTTC.

This clonotype was observed at least ten times. The J gene is TRBJ2-1, the V gene TRBV20-1; TRBD2 agrees at 7 bases. The length of the CDR3 is 17 residues. The germline CDR1 and CDR2 sequences are DFQATT and SNEGSKA (reference sequence). V shed 0 bases and J 2 bases; nucleotides not matched to a gene: 10. CDR3 sequence: CSARDPVAGETYNEQFF. For the CDR3, the DNA is TGCAGTGCTAGAGATCCCGTAGCGGGTGAAACCTACAATGAGCAGTTCTTC.

This clonotype was seen repeatedly, ten times or more. This chain links TRBV5-1 with TRBJ2-3, with 9 positions matching TRBD2. V lost 4 bases, J lost 4 bases, and 10 bases stayed unmatched. This CDR3 contains 16 residues. Per germline, CDR1 SGHRS and CDR2 YFSETQ. CDR3 loop: CASSRQTAGGADTQYF. The CDR3, as DNA: TGCGCCAGCAGCAGACAGACAGCGGGAGGAGCAGATACGCAGTATTTT.

V and J are TRBV27 and TRBJ2-7; 7 nucleotides align to TRBD2. J gave up 2 bases and V 6 bases, and 10 bases lay outside the gene matches. CDR3 length: 15 amino acids. CDR1 is MNHEY and CDR2 is SMNVEV in the germline V gene (reference sequence). The CDR3 is CASRTSAGNPYEQYF. For the CDR3, the DNA is TGTGCCAGCAGGACCTCAGCGGGGAATCCCTACGAGCAGTACTTC.

The table lists this clonotype with many counts. V is TRBV3-1 and J is TRBJ2-5; TRBD1 aligns across 9 bases. CDR1 and CDR2 (germline): LGHDT, YNNKEL (reference sequence). The CDR3 length is 17 residues. J gave up 5 bases and V 0 bases, and 10 bases lay outside the gene matches. The CDR3 bases are TGTGCCAGCAGCCAAGAGTGGGGGACAGGGACCCCGGAGACCCAGTACTTC. Protein product: CASSQEWGTGTPETQYF.

This clonotype was picked up many times. The chain combines TRBV12-3 or TRBV12-4 with TRBJ2-3, with 10 nucleotides matching TRBD1. The CDR3 length is 15 residues. J gave up 4 bases and V 6 bases, and 7 bases lay outside the gene matches. The DNA of the CDR3 is TGTGCCAGCAGGACAGGGGGCGTTGATGCAGATACGCAGTATTTT. It codes for CASRTGGVDADTQYF.

This clonotype was recorded a few times. The rearrangement uses TRBV7-9 and TRBJ2-2; D perhaps matches TRBD1 (8 bases). Trimming shortened V by 3 bases and J by 0 bases, and 20 bases separated the two germline ends. This CDR3 spans 19 amino acids. Germline CDR1 and CDR2: SEHNR and FQNEAQ (reference sequence). CDR3 bases: TGTGCCAGCAGCTTCCCGACGAGACAGGGGACTACGAACACCGGGGAGCTGTTTTTT. Its translation is CASSFPTRQGTTNTGELFF.

This clonotype has at least ten counts. The J gene is TRBJ1-2, the V gene TRBV20-1; possibly TRBD1 for D (5 bases). Per germline, CDR1 DFQATT and CDR2 SNEGSKA (reference sequence). The V gene lost 6 bases and the J gene lost 6 bases, with 20 bases spanning the gap. This CDR3 region has 14 residues. The chain's CDR3 is CSAATGRTPDGYTF. CDR3 nucleotide sequence: TGCAGTGCGGCAACGGGACGGACCCCTGATGGCTACACCTTC.

This clonotype was counted between two and nine times. This rearrangement joins TRBV5-5 to TRBJ1-1; a possible D gene is TRBD1 (5 bases). Trimming cost V 1 base and J 5 bases, with 18 bases left between them. CDR1 is SGHKS and CDR2 is YYEKEE in the germline V gene (reference sequence). The CDR3 extends over 16 amino acids. CDR3 sequence reads: CASSLLRPSRGTEAFF. For the CDR3, the DNA is TGTGCCAGCAGCTTGTTGAGACCCTCCCGGGGGACTGAAGCTTTCTTT.

This clonotype was seen many times. V gene TRBV18 combines with J gene TRBJ1-4; no clear D. There are 13 residues in the CDR3. In germline, CDR1 is KGHSH, CDR2 LQKENI. Trimming took off 2 bases at V and 5 bases at J, with 6 bases between the two ends. The CDR3 region is CASSPDSNEKLFF. CDR3 bases: TGTGCCAGCTCACCAGACTCGAATGAAAAACTGTTTTTT. Using reference TRBV18 and TRBJ1-4 for the parts outside the CDR3, the full variable domain is NAGVMQNPRHLVRRRGQEARLRCSPMKGHSHVYWYRQLPEEGLKFMVYLQKENIIDESGMPKERFSAEFPKEGPSILRIQQVVRGDSAAYFCASSPDSNEKLFFGSGTQLSVL.

The chain uses TRBV4-1 and TRBJ1-1; D remains unclear. Germline loops: CDR1 MGHRA, CDR2 YSYEKL. With 2 bases removed from V and 1 base from J, the gap between germline ends came to 14 bases. The CDR3 is made up of 16 amino acids. The CDR3 protein is CASSQRAVEPNTEAFF. CDR3 coding DNA: TGCGCCAGCAGCCAAAGGGCGGTGGAGCCGAACACTGAAGCTTTCTTT.

This clonotype turned up a few times. The genes are TRBV29-1 and TRBJ2-1, with D tentatively TRBD2 (6 bases). The V and J ends lost 4 bases and 0 bases respectively, with 10 bases between them. Germline CDR1 reads SQVTM; CDR2 reads ANQGSEA. The CDR3 runs 14 residues. This CDR3 reads CSVGAGSSYNEQFF. CDR3 in DNA: TGCAGCGTTGGGGCGGGGAGCTCCTACAATGAGCAGTTCTTC.

At least ten counts were recorded for this clonotype. This chain joins TRBV28 and TRBJ2-1, with D possibly being TRBD2 (6 bases). The CDR3 is 13 amino acids. Germline V gene sequence: CDR1 MDHEN, CDR2 SYDVKM. V was trimmed by 10 bases and J by 8 bases, leaving 18 bases between them. The CDR3 reads CATVPRGPDEQFF. The CDR3 DNA reads TGTGCCACCGTCCCGCGGGGCCCGGATGAGCAGTTCTTC. The variable domain in full, with the rest retrieved from reference TRBV28 and TRBJ2-1, is DVKVTQSSRYLVKRTGEKVFLECVQDMDHENMFWYRQDPGLGLRLIYFSYDVKMKEKGDIPEGYSVSREKKERFSLILESASTNQTSMYLCATVPRGPDEQFFGPGTRLTVL.

This clonotype was recorded a few times. This chain uses TRBV19 with TRBJ2-2; D not certain. The germline V gene encodes CDR1 LNHDA and CDR2 SQIVND (reference sequence). Trimming shortened V by 2 bases and J by 1 base, and 8 bases separated the two germline ends. The CDR3 totals 15 residues. CDR3 in DNA: TGTGCCAGTAGTATAACATTTAAGAACACCGGGGAGCTGTTTTTT. Translating gives CASSITFKNTGELFF.

This clonotype was seen repeatedly, ten times or more. The chain couples TRBV27 to TRBJ2-7; D remains ambiguous. V was shortened by 3 bases and J by 4 bases, with 13 bases between the two germline ends. Per germline, CDR1 MNHEY and CDR2 SMNVEV (reference sequence). CDR3 length: 14 residues. CDR3 amino acids: CASSFGPEGYEQYF. Written as DNA, the CDR3 is TGTGCCAGCAGTTTCGGGCCTGAAGGTTACGAGCAGTACTTC.

This clonotype showed up many times. The J gene is TRBJ2-3, the V gene TRBV7-3; 10 bases fit TRBD2. In germline, CDR1 is SGHTA, CDR2 FQGTGA. The CDR3 has 16 amino acids. V was pared by 4 bases and J by 3 bases, with 7 bases of the junction left unmatched. The CDR3 region is CASSSGTSERTDTQYF. The DNA for the CDR3 is TGTGCCAGCAGCTCGGGGACTAGCGAACGAACAGATACGCAGTATTTT. Looking up the rest from reference TRBV7-3 and TRBJ2-3 gives the full variable domain: GAGVSQTPSNKVTEKGKYVELRCDPISGHTALYWYRQSLGQGPEFLIYFQGTGAADDSGLPNDRFFAVRPEGSVSTLKIQRTERGDSAVYLCASSSGTSERTDTQYFGPGTRLTVL.

This clonotype came up many times. The V call is TRBV5-1, the J call TRBJ2-1; 9 nucleotides match TRBD2. Per germline, CDR1 SGHRS and CDR2 YFSETQ. CDR3 length: 14 amino acids. Unmatched junction bases numbered 7, after V lost 4 bases and J lost 8 bases. This chain's CDR3 is CASSPRAGGHEQFF. Written as DNA, the CDR3 is TGCGCCAGCAGCCCCCGAGCGGGGGGCCATGAGCAGTTCTTC.

A word on this clonotype: A far larger clone is just one base off, so this is likely a read error. This rearrangement joins TRBV11-3 to TRBJ2-3, with D perhaps matching TRBD2 (5 bases). The CDR3 contains 17 residues. Germline CDR1 SGHNT, CDR2 YENEEA. Trimming left V 8 bases short and J 4 bases short, with 25 bases between. CDR3 region: CASQHIDGETHPDTQYF. In DNA form, the CDR3 reads TGTGCCAGCCAGCATATCGACGGGGAAACTCACCCAGATACGCAGTATTTT.

The chain employs TRBV6-2 or TRBV6-3 and TRBJ2-1; D perhaps matches TRBD1 (5 bases). The ends were cut back, 5 bases at V and 0 bases at J, with 14 bases in the middle. The CDR3 runs 16 residues. Per the germline V gene, CDR1 is MNHEY and CDR2 is SVGEGT. The CDR3 bases are TGTGCCAGCAGTGGCATCGACAGACGCTCCTACAATGAGCAGTTCTTC. Amino acid sequence: CASSGIDRRSYNEQFF.